This is a list of T cell receptor beta chains from one sample in a study of cytomegalovirus exposure and HLA in healthy donors. TCRdb's table, derived via immunoSEQ multiplex PCR, lists solely in-frame clones and lacks some. The data contain more than 140,000 clones, over 75% of them singletons. Sequences were obtained from PBMCs. Every receptor here comes from a male donor in good health and CMV-seronegative. CDR3s include the opening cysteine and the closing phenylalanine or tryptophan. D genes are given only for firm matches. Part of the rows lack a size; the others show once, few, many or a class for expanded clones.

V,D,J,size,DNA,CDR3
TRBV9,-,TRBJ2-1,-,TGTGCCAGCAGCAGCCGGGGTGAGAGGTTCTTC,CASSSRGERFF
TRBV7-2,-,TRBJ1-2,-,TGTGCCAGCAGCTTCTGGACAGATAACTATGGCTACACCTTC,CASSFWTDNYGYTF
TRBV10-3,TRBD1,TRBJ2-1,-,TGTGCCATCAGGGACAGGGAAACCTACAATGAGCAGTTCTTC,CAIRDRETYNEQFF
TRBV5-1,TRBD2,TRBJ2-1,-,TGCGCCAGCAGCCGGGGACTAGAGTTCAATGAGCAGTTCTTC,CASSRGLEFNEQFF
TRBV6-4,-,TRBJ1-6,-,TGTGCCAGCAGTGAAAGGGACACAAATTCACCCCTCCACTTT,CASSERDTNSPLHF
TRBV5-1,-,TRBJ1-1,-,TGCGCCAGCAGCTCCGACAGGCCGGGCACTGAAGCTTTCTTT,CASSSDRPGTEAFF
TRBV10-3,-,TRBJ2-1,-,TGTGCCATACGGGGGGCCCCAATTAATGAGCAGTTCTTC,CAIRGAPINEQFF
TRBV6-5,-,TRBJ1-3,few,TGTGCCAGCACGCGGGGATCTGGAAACACCATATATTTT,CASTRGSGNTIYF
TRBV13,-,TRBJ2-7,-,TGTGCCAGCAGCTTAGGACAGACAGCCTACGAGCAGTACTTC,CASSLGQTAYEQYF
TRBV5-6,TRBD1,TRBJ1-2,once,TGTGCCAGCAGGTGGGGACAGGGGGCCTACTATGGCTACACCTTC,CASRWGQGAYYGYTF
TRBV5-1,-,TRBJ1-4,-,TGCGCCAGCAGCTTGGACAGCAATAATGAAAAACTGTTTTTT,CASSLDSNNEKLFF
TRBV27,-,TRBJ1-1,-,TGTGCCAGCAGTTTATCGATCTGGGGGGGAACTGAAGCTTTCTTT,CASSLSIWGGTEAFF
TRBV11-3,-,TRBJ2-5,-,TGTGCCAGCAGCTCCGGGGTTGGGACCCAGTACTTC,CASSSGVGTQYF
TRBV7-2,TRBD1,TRBJ1-1,-,TGTGCCAGCAGCTATGACAGGGGCGAAGCTTTCTTT,CASSYDRGEAFF
TRBV18,-,TRBJ1-2,-,TGTGCCAGCTCACTAACCGGGACACTTAACTATGGCTACACCTTC,CASSLTGTLNYGYTF
TRBV7-9,-,TRBJ2-3,once,TGTGCCAGCAGCTCAGGGAAGGCGCAGTATTTT,CASSSGKAQYF
TRBV5-4,-,TRBJ1-6,-,TGTGCCAGCAGCCTATATAATTCACCCCTCCACTTT,CASSLYNSPLHF
TRBV6-6,TRBD2,TRBJ2-4,-,TGTGCCACTGTAGCGGGAGGGTCCAAAAACATTCAGTACTTC,CATVAGGSKNIQYF
TRBV7-9,-,TRBJ2-4,-,TGTGCCAGCCAAGTTGACATAGGCAAAAACATTCAGTACTTC,CASQVDIGKNIQYF
TRBV23-1,TRBD1,TRBJ1-2,-,TGCGCCAGCACCCCGCAGGGGGCGATACACTATGGCTACACCTTC,CASTPQGAIHYGYTF
TRBV5-5,-,TRBJ1-1,-,TGTGCCAGCAGCTTGGTGGCAGGTCCTGAAGCTTTCTTT,CASSLVAGPEAFF
TRBV6-5,-,TRBJ1-1,few,TGTGCCAGCAGTTACTCGGGGGGTGAAGCTTTCTTT,CASSYSGGEAFF
TRBV19,TRBD1,TRBJ1-2,-,TGTGCCAGTAGTCCAGGCGGGCAGGGGGCGAACTATGGCTACACCTTC,CASSPGGQGANYGYTF
TRBV4-2,-,TRBJ2-1,-,TGTGCCAGCAGCCAAGACCCCAGGGGCAATGAGCAGTTCTTC,CASSQDPRGNEQFF
TRBV7-9,-,TRBJ1-5,-,TGTGCCAGCAGCCCCAATGGGGCAGTGGGCAATCAGCCCCAGCATTTT,CASSPNGAVGNQPQHF
TRBV19,-,TRBJ2-7,-,TGTGCCAGTAGTACTAGTAATGTCGCCTACGAGCAGTACTTC,CASSTSNVAYEQYF
TRBV29-1,TRBD1,TRBJ1-2,-,TGCAGCGACTCGGACAGGGGCAATGGCTACACCTTC,CSDSDRGNGYTF
TRBV23-1,-,TRBJ2-3,-,TGCGCCAGCAGTCTAACCCGGGACACCCATAGCACAGATACGCAGTATTTT,CASSLTRDTHSTDTQYF
TRBV25-1,-,TRBJ2-5,-,TGTGCCAGCAGTGAGCAGGGGAAAAGGGAGACCCAGTACTTC,CASSEQGKRETQYF
TRBV5-5,-,TRBJ1-5,-,TGTGCCAGCAGCACGGGAGCCGACAATCAGCCCCAGCATTTT,CASSTGADNQPQHF
TRBV10-3,TRBD1,TRBJ1-2,-,TGTGCCATCAGTGGACAGGGCTATGGCTACACCTTC,CAISGQGYGYTF
TRBV7-8,TRBD2,TRBJ2-5,-,TGTGCCAGCAGCTTCAATCCTAGCGGGATTCCGGGGGAGCAGTACTTC,CASSFNPSGIPGEQYF
TRBV7-9,-,TRBJ1-2,-,TGTGCCAGCAGCTCCCAGGCGCGTTCTAACTATGGCTACACCTTC,CASSSQARSNYGYTF
TRBV30,-,TRBJ2-5,-,TGTGCCTGGGCGGGCAGCCAAGAGACCCAGTACTTC,CAWAGSQETQYF
TRBV7-2,TRBD1,TRBJ1-3,few,TGTGCCAGCAGCTTACGAGGAGGGGGCTTTGGAAACACCATATATTTT,CASSLRGGGFGNTIYF
TRBV4-1,TRBD1,TRBJ1-5,-,TGCGCCAGCAGCCAAGATCGGCAGGGGGCTACGAGCAATCAGCCCCAGCATTTT,CASSQDRQGATSNQPQHF
TRBV7-8,-,TRBJ2-7,-,TGTGCCAGCAGCCCTCGACAGGATTCCTACGAGCAGTACTTC,CASSPRQDSYEQYF
TRBV9,-,TRBJ2-1,-,TGTGCCAGCAGCCCTAATAGGGGCGATGAGCAGTTCTTC,CASSPNRGDEQFF
TRBV6-1,TRBD1,TRBJ1-3,-,TGTGCCAGCACAGACAGGGCAGCTGGAAACACCATATATTTT,CASTDRAAGNTIYF
TRBV7-9,TRBD1,TRBJ1-1,-,TGTGCCAGCAGCCCAAATCTACAGGGGGCCACTGAAGCTTTCTTT,CASSPNLQGATEAFF
TRBV7-9,TRBD1,TRBJ1-1,-,TGTGCCAGCAGCGTTTCAGGGGGGAACACTGAAGCTTTCTTT,CASSVSGGNTEAFF
TRBV6-5,TRBD1,TRBJ2-5,-,TGTGCCAGCAGTTACTCGGGGGACAGGGCTGAGACCCAGTACTTC,CASSYSGDRAETQYF
TRBV4-1,-,TRBJ2-5,-,TGCGCCAGCAGCCCCGGAGGCGGGCAAGAGACCCAGTACTTC,CASSPGGGQETQYF
TRBV11-3,-,TRBJ2-2,few,TGTGCCAGCAGCACCTCCCTAGCTGGCACCGGGGAGCTGTTTTTT,CASSTSLAGTGELFF